A selection of T cell receptor beta chains follows, all from one sample in a study of T cell responses to AZD1222 COVID-19 vaccine. The table came from immunoSEQ multiplex PCR; TCRdb's copy has only in-frame clones and leaves some out. Of around 150,000 clones listed, 90% to 95% are singletons. This specimen consisted of peripheral blood, obtained 28 days after the second AZD1222 dose. The receptors stem from an adult who received the AZD1222 COVID-19 vaccine. Each CDR3 is given with its conserved first and last residue. D genes are given only for firm matches. The size field is filled for only some rows; it gives once, few, many or a size class.

d_call clone_size j_call v_call cdr3_nt cdr3_aa
TRBD1 NA TRBJ1-1 TRBV28 TGTGCCAGCAGTTTAGGGCCCCTGCAGGGGGCCGAGGAAAACACTGAAGCTTTCTTT CASSLGPLQGAEENTEAFF
NA NA TRBJ2-7 TRBV19 TGTGCCAGTAGCACTATGACAGGAAACAGTGCGGAGCAGTACTTC CASSTMTGNSAEQYF
NA once TRBJ1-2 TRBV7-9 TGTGCCAGCAGTGTTGGGCCTCTTGGCTACACCTTC CASSVGPLGYTF
NA NA TRBJ1-2 TRBV5-1 TGCGCCAGCAGCTTGGGGATGGCAGGCTCGGATGGCTACACCTTC CASSLGMAGSDGYTF
NA NA TRBJ1-1 TRBV5-6 TGTGCCAGCAGCTTAGGTGGGGGCACTGAAGCTTTCTTT CASSLGGGTEAFF
NA NA TRBJ1-6 TRBV27 TGTGCCAGCAGTGGAGACAGGAATTCACCCCTCCACTTT CASSGDRNSPLHF
NA NA TRBJ1-3 TRBV6-1 TGTGCCAGCAGTGAAAGAGGAAACACCATATATTTT CASSERGNTIYF
NA NA TRBJ1-2 TRBV5-6 TGTGCCAGCAGCTTCGGGGGAGGCGTTGGCTACACCTTC CASSFGGGVGYTF
NA NA TRBJ1-6 TRBV2 TGTGCCAGCAGTGTCTGGCAGGCCCTCCACTTT CASSVWQALHF
TRBD2 NA TRBJ2-7 TRBV7-2 TGTGCCAGCAGCTTAGAAGGGACTAGCGGGGGGATCGCCTACGAGCAGTACTTC CASSLEGTSGGIAYEQYF
NA NA TRBJ1-4 TRBV5-1 TGCGCCAGCAGCTTCAGGGGAACTAATGAAAAACTGTTTTTT CASSFRGTNEKLFF
TRBD1 NA TRBJ2-2 TRBV6-5 TGTGCCAGCAGTTTCGGACAGGAGAACACCGGGGAGCTGTTTTTT CASSFGQENTGELFF
TRBD1 NA TRBJ1-2 TRBV30 TGTGCCTGGAGACCGGGACAGGGATTCTATGGCTACACCTTC CAWRPGQGFYGYTF
NA NA TRBJ2-1 TRBV19 TGTGCCAGTAGTATAGATTCGGGGTCAGGCAATGAGCAGTTCTTC CASSIDSGSGNEQFF
TRBD1 NA TRBJ1-5 TRBV7-2 TGTGCCAGCAGCTCCCGGGACAGGGCCAATCAGCCCCAGCATTTT CASSSRDRANQPQHF
TRBD2 NA TRBJ2-7 TRBV7-9 TGTGCCAGCAGCAGCGGGGGGGCCGTCTACGAGCAGTACTTC CASSSGGAVYEQYF
NA few TRBJ2-1 TRBV4-1 TGCGCCAGCAGCCAAGATTCACGTAGTGTAACCTACAATGAGCAGTTCTTC CASSQDSRSVTYNEQFF
TRBD2 NA TRBJ2-1 TRBV6-5 TGTGCCAGCAGGATACTAGCGGGGGCCTACAATGAGCAGTTCTTC CASRILAGAYNEQFF
NA NA TRBJ1-6 TRBV5-8 TGTGCCAGCAGCTTGCGTTCAGGGGATGGTTCACCCCTCCACTTT CASSLRSGDGSPLHF
NA NA TRBJ1-1 TRBV12-3/TRBV12-4 TGTGCCAGCAGTTTACTAGTCTACAGAGAAGCTTTCTTT CASSLLVYREAFF
TRBD1 NA TRBJ2-1 TRBV18 TGTGCCAGCTCACCAGACAGGGTCCTGTACAATGAGCAGTTCTTC CASSPDRVLYNEQFF
TRBD1 NA TRBJ1-2 TRBV7-9 TGTGCCAGCAGCTTAGTTTCCCGGGACAGGGGGCATGGCTACACCTTC CASSLVSRDRGHGYTF
NA NA TRBJ1-1 TRBV6-5 TGTGCCAGCAGTTACTCGCAGGGTAGGGCTGAAGCTTTCTTT CASSYSQGRAEAFF
NA NA TRBJ2-3 TRBV27 TGTGCCAGCAGTTTAAAACCAGGGGAAGTGGCGCAGTATTTT CASSLKPGEVAQYF
TRBD2 NA TRBJ2-3 TRBV6-1 TGTGCCAGCAGTGAGGGACTAGCCACAGATACGCAGTATTTT CASSEGLATDTQYF
NA NA TRBJ2-7 TRBV27 TGTGCCAGCAGTCCCGTCCAACTGGTAGGCGAGCAGTACTTC CASSPVQLVGEQYF
TRBD1 few TRBJ1-5 TRBV12-5 TGTGCTAGTGGTTTGCATGGCGACAGGGGTCAGCCCCAGCATTTT CASGLHGDRGQPQHF
NA NA TRBJ2-1 TRBV7-2 TGTGCCAGCAGCTTTGGACAGTTTTTTGAGCAGTTCTTC CASSFGQFFEQFF
NA NA TRBJ2-7 TRBV19 TGTGCCAGTAGCCCCGGGGGGCTAGCCTACGAGCAGTACTTC CASSPGGLAYEQYF
NA NA TRBJ1-1 TRBV11-3 TGTGCCAGCAGCAGGGGGGAGAACACTGAAGCTTTCTTT CASSRGENTEAFF
NA NA TRBJ1-6 TRBV6-5 TGTGCCAGCAGTTATTCGCTACGCTCACCCCTCCACTTT CASSYSLRSPLHF
NA NA TRBJ2-7 TRBV4-1 TGCGCCAGCAGCCAAGAAGGATATTACGAGCAGTACTTC CASSQEGYYEQYF
NA NA TRBJ1-2 TRBV5-4 TGTGCCAGCAGCCCGGGGACATTTCCCTATGGCTACACCTTC CASSPGTFPYGYTF
NA NA TRBJ1-6 TRBV3-1/TRBV3-2 TGTGCCAGCAGTCCCACAGCTGATAATTCACCCCTCCACTTT CASSPTADNSPLHF
NA NA TRBJ1-5 TRBV9 TGTGCCAGCAGCGTCGACGGACAGTTCAATCAGCCCCAGCATTTT CASSVDGQFNQPQHF
NA NA TRBJ2-4 TRBV6-5 TGTGCCAGCAGAACCCCAAGAGGGGCCAAAAACATTCAGTACTTC CASRTPRGAKNIQYF
NA NA TRBJ2-1 TRBV5-1 TGCGCCAGCAGCTTGGGAGCGGCGCTCTACAATGAGCAGTTCTTC CASSLGAALYNEQFF
NA NA TRBJ1-1 TRBV5-1 TGCGCCAGCAGCCCGAGGGGACAGAACACTGAAGCTTTCTTT CASSPRGQNTEAFF
NA NA TRBJ1-1 TRBV7-8 TGTGCCAGCAGCTCTGCCGTGACGGGATACACTGAAGCTTTCTTT CASSSAVTGYTEAFF
TRBD1 NA TRBJ2-3 TRBV29-1 TGCAGCGTTGGGGGACAGGGATTGGGACTTACTAGCACAGATACGCAGTATTTT CSVGGQGLGLTSTDTQYF
NA NA TRBJ1-4 TRBV18 TGTGCCAGCTCACCATCATCCCGGGGAGGGCCAACTAATGAAAAACTGTTTTTT CASSPSSRGGPTNEKLFF